This paragraph covers one T cell receptor beta chain sequence. No antigen is known for it. The sample is drawn from a study of T cell responses to AZD1222 COVID-19 vaccine. The study, taken as a whole, reports: Baseline serology detected seropositivity in only six AZD1222 recipients. Reports say nearly half of spike-specific TCRs go after unmutated variant regions.

Measured with immunoSEQ multiplex PCR; TCRdb has only the in-frame clones, and not every one. Of 84,000 or so clones in the sample, roughly nine tenths were seen once. The length of the CDR3 is 16 residues. Germline V gene lookup returns CDR1 SGHRS and CDR2 YFSETQ. After removal of 4 bases from V and 0 bases from J, the junction contained 3 bases not matched to a gene. The starting material was peripheral blood, obtained on day 0 of AZD1222 vaccination. The sequence was obtained from an adult in good health. This chain uses TRBV5-1 with TRBJ2-3; 12 positions agree with TRBD2. The CDR3: CASSHTSGGSTDTQYF. As DNA, the CDR3 is TGCGCCAGCAGCCACACTAGCGGGGGGAGCACAGATACGCAGTATTTT. The entire variable domain, with the rest obtained from reference TRBV5-1 and TRBJ2-3, is as follows: KAGVTQTPRYLIKTRGQQVTLSCSPISGHRSVSWYQQTPGQGLQFLFEYFSETQRNKGNFPGRFSGRQFSNSRSEMNVSTLELGDSALYLCASSHTSGGSTDTQYFGPGTRLTVL.